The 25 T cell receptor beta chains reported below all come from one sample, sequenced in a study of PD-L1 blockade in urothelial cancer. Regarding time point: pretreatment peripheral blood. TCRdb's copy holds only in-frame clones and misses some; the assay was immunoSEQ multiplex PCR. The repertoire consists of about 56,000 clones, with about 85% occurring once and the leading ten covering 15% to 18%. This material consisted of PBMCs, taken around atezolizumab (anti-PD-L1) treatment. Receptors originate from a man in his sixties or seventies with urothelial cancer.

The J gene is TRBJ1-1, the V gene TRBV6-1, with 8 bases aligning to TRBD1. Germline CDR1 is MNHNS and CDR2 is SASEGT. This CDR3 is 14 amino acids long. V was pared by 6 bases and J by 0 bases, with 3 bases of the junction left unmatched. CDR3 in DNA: TGTGCCAGCAGCTCGACAGGGGTGAACACTGAAGCTTTCTTT. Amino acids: CASSSTGVNTEAFF.

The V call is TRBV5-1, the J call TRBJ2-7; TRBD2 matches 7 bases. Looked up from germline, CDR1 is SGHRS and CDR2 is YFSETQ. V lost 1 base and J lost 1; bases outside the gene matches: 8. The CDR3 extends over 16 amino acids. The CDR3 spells CASSLYRRELSYEQYF. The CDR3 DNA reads TGCGCCAGCAGCTTGTATCGGCGGGAGCTATCCTACGAGCAGTACTTC.

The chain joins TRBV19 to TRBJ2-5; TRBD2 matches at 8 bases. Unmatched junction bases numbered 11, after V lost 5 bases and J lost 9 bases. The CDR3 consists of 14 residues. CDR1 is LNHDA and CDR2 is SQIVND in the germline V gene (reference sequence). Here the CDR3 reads CASSGPGLGLPQYF. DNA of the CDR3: TGTGCCAGTAGTGGTCCGGGACTAGGGTTGCCCCAGTACTTC.

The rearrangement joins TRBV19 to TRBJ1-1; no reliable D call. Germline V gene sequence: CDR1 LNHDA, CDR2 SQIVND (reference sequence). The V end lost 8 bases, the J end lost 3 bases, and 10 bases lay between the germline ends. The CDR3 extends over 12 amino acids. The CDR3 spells CASYQDYTEAFF. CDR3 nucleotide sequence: TGTGCCAGTTATCAGGATTACACTGAAGCTTTCTTT.

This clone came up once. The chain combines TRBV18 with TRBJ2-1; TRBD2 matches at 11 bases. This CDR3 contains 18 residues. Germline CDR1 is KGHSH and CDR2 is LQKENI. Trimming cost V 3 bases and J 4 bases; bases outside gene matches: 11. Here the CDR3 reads CASSPGKLAGGLYNEQFF. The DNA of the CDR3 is TGTGCCAGCTCACCCGGGAAGCTAGCGGGAGGCTTGTACAATGAGCAGTTCTTC.

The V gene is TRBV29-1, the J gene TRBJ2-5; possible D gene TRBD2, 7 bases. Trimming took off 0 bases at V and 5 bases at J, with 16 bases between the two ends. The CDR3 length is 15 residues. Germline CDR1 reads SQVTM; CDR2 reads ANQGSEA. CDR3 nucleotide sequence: TGCAGCGTTGAAGATCTTGGGGGGGCGCGGGAGACCCAGTACTTC. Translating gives CSVEDLGGARETQYF.

CDR3 coding DNA: TGTGCCAGCAGCCAAGAGGACAGTAACACCGGGGAGCTGTTTTTT. Residues: CASSQEDSNTGELFF. This chain links TRBV4-2 with TRBJ2-2; a possible D gene is TRBD1 (6 bases). Germline V lookup: CDR1 LGHNA, CDR2 YNFKEQ. V lost 0 bases and J 2 bases, leaving 7 bases between the germline ends. This CDR3 has 15 residues.

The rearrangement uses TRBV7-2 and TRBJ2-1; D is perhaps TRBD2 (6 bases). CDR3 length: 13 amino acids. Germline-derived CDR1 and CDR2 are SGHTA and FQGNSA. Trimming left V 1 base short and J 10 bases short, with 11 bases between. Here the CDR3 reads CASSLEMRGEQFF. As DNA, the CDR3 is TGTGCCAGCAGCTTAGAGATGCGGGGAGAGCAGTTCTTC. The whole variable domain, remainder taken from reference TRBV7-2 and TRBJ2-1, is GAGVSQSPSNKVTEKGKDVELRCDPISGHTALYWYRQSLGQGLEFLIYFQGNSAPDKSGLPSDRFSAERTGGSVSTLTIQRTQQEDSAVYLCASSLEMRGEQFFGPGTRLTVL.

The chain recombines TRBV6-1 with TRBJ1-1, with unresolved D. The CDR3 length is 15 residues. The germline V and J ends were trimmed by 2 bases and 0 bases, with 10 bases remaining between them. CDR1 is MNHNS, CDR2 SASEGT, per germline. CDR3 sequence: CASSEIYGMNTEAFF. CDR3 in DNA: TGTGCCAGCAGTGAAATATACGGGATGAACACTGAAGCTTTCTTT.

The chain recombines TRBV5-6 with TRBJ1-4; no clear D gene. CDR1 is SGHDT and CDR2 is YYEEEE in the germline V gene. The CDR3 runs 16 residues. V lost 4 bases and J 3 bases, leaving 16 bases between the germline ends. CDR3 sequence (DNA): TGTGCCAGCAGCCAGCTTGGCGCACAGTCTAATGAAAAACTGTTTTTT. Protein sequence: CASSQLGAQSNEKLFF.

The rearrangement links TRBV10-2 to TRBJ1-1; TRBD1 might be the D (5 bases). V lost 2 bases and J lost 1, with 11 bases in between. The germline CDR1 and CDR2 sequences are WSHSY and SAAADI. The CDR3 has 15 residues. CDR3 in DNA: TGCGCCAGCAGTGAGCCCCGACAGCAGAACACTGAAGCTTTCTTT. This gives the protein CASSEPRQQNTEAFF.

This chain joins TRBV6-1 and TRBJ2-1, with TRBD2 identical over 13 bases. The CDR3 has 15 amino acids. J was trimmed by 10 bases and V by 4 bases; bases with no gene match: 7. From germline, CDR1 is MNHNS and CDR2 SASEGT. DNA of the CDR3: TGTGCCAGCAGTGTTGGACTAGCGGGAGTAAGCGAGCAGTTCTTC. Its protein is CASSVGLAGVSEQFF.

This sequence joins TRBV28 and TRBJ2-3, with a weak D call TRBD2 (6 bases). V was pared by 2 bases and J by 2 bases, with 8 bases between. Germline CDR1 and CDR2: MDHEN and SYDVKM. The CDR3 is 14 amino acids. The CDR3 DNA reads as TGTGCCAGCAGTTTAATGCGGGACACAGATACGCAGTATTTT. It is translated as CASSLMRDTDTQYF.

Here the CDR3 reads CASSGGVRDSNQPQHF. CDR3 DNA sequence: TGTGCCAGTAGTGGGGGGGTGAGGGATAGCAATCAGCCCCAGCATTTT. The V call is TRBV19, the J call TRBJ1-5; tentatively, D is TRBD1 (5 bases). This CDR3 comprises 16 residues. With 5 bases removed from V and 0 bases from J, the gap between germline ends came to 14 bases. Germline values: CDR1 LNHDA, CDR2 SQIVND (reference sequence).

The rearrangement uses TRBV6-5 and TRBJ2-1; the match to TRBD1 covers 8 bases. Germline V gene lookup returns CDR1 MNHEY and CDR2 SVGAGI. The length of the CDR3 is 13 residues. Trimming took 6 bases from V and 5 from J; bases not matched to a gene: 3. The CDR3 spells CASRGTGNNEQFF. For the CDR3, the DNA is TGTGCCAGCAGGGGGACAGGAAACAATGAGCAGTTCTTC.

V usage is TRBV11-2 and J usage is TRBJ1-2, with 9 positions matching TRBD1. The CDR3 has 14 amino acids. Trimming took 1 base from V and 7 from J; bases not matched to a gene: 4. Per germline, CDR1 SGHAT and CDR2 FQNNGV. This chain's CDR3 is CASSLAQGAAGYTF. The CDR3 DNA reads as TGTGCCAGCAGCTTAGCACAGGGGGCGGCTGGCTACACCTTC.

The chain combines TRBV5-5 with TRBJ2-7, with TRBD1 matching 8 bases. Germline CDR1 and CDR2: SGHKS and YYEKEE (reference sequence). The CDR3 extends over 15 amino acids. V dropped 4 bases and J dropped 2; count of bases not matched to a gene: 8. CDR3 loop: CASSLTDRAAYEQYF. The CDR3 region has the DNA TGTGCCAGCAGCCTCACGGACAGGGCGGCCTACGAGCAGTACTTC.

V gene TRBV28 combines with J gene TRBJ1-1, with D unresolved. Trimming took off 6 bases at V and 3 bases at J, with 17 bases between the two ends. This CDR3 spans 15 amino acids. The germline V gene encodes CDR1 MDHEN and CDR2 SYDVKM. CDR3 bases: TGTGCCAGCAGGGTCGGGGAGGCCTCAGACACTGAAGCTTTCTTT. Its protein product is CASRVGEASDTEAFF.

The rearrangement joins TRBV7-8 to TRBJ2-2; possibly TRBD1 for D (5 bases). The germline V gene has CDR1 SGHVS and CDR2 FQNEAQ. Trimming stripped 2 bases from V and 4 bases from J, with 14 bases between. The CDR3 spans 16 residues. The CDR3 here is CASSLFGQGGTGELFF. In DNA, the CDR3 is TGTGCCAGCAGCTTATTCGGGCAGGGTGGCACCGGGGAGCTGTTTTTT. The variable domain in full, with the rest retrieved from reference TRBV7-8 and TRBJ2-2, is GAGVSQSPRYKVAKRGQDVALRCDPISGHVSLFWYQQALGQGPEFLTYFQNEAQLDKSGLPSDRFFAERPEGSVSTLKIQRTQQEDSAVYLCASSLFGQGGTGELFFGEGSRLTVL.

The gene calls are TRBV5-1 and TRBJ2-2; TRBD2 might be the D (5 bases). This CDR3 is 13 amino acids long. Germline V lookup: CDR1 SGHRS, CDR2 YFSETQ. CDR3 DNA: TGCGCTTCGGGGTCGGGGAACACCGGGGAGCTGTTTTTT. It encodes CASGSGNTGELFF.

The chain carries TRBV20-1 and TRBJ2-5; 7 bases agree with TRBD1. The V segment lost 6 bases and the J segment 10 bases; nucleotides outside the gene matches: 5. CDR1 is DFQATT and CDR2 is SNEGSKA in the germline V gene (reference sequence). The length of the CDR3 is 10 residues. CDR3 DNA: TGCAGTGCGGGTACAGGGGTCCAGTACTTC. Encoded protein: CSAGTGVQYF.

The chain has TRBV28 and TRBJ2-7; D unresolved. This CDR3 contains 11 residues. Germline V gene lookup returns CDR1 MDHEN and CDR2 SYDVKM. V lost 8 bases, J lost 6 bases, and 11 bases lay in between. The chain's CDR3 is CASGQGVEQYF. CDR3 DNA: TGTGCCAGCGGGCAAGGTGTCGAGCAGTACTTC.

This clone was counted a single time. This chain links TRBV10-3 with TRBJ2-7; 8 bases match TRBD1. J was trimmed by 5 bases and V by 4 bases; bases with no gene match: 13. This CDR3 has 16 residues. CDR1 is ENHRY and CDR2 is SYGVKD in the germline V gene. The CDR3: CAISGQDRVGGDEQYF. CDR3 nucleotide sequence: TGTGCCATCAGTGGCCAGGACAGGGTAGGTGGTGACGAGCAGTACTTC.

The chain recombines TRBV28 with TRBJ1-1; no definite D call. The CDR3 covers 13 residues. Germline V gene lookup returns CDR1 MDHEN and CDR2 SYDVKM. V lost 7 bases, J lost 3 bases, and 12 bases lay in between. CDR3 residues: CASTRDGDTEAFF. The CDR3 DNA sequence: TGTGCCAGCACCCGCGACGGGGACACTGAAGCTTTCTTT.

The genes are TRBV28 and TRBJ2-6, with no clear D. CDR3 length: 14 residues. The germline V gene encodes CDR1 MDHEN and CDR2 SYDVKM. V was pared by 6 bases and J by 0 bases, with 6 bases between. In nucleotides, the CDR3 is TGTGCCAGCAGCCGAGTCTCTGGGGCCAACGTCCTGACTTTC. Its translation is CASSRVSGANVLTF.